This is a list of T cell receptor beta chains from one sample in a study of a mutant IDH1 vaccine in newly diagnosed glioma. This table comes from immunoSEQ multiplex PCR, and its TCRdb copy is limited to in-frame clones, with some not included. The repertoire includes about 130,000 clones, around 80% of them detected once, and 5.5% sits in the top ten. These TCRs' antigens remain unknown. The source was PBMCs, collected from a glioma patient whose treatment included an IDH1 peptide vaccine. The receptors come from a man in his forties with glioma. Both conserved end residues are part of each CDR3. A D gene is named only where the DNA matches it firmly. Size is stated for part of the rows, as once, few or many counts, or as a class when the clone is expanded.

v_gene	j_gene	d_gene	abundance	CDR3nt	CDR3aa
TRBV7-9	TRBJ2-1	.	few	TGTGCCAGCAGCTCACCCGTAGCATACAATGAGCAGTTCTTC	CASSSPVAYNEQFF
TRBV19	TRBJ1-2	.	.	TGTGCCACCGCCGGACTTCTTCCCGGCTACACCTTC	CATAGLLPGYTF
TRBV5-1	TRBJ2-3	.	.	TGCGCCAGCCGTCAGGAGGATACGCAGTATTTT	CASRQEDTQYF
TRBV7-9	TRBJ2-3	.	.	TGTGCCAGCAGTCTAAGGCTAGGTCGCGGCCCAGATACGCAGTATTTT	CASSLRLGRGPDTQYF
TRBV7-9	TRBJ1-1	.	.	TGTGCCAGCAGCTACAGTGTTTGGGAAAGGGGCACTGAAGCTTTCTTT	CASSYSVWERGTEAFF
TRBV29-1	TRBJ2-1	TRBD1	few	TGCAGCGTTGAAGGGAACGACAGGGTCTCCTACAATGAGCAGTTCTTC	CSVEGNDRVSYNEQFF
TRBV29-1	TRBJ2-1	.	.	TGCAGCGTTGAAGGCCAGGGGACATACAATGAGCAGTTCTTC	CSVEGQGTYNEQFF
TRBV6-6	TRBJ1-5	.	.	TGTGCCAGCAGCACGGGGTGGGGGAGCAATCAGCCCCAGCATTTT	CASSTGWGSNQPQHF
TRBV7-7	TRBJ1-3	.	.	TGTGCTAGCAGCTTTTCTACCACGGGCACCATATATTTT	CASSFSTTGTIYF
TRBV9	TRBJ2-7	TRBD2	.	TGTGCCAGCAGCCTCGGGACTAGCTCCGAGCAGTACTTC	CASSLGTSSEQYF
TRBV6-4	TRBJ1-4	.	few	TGTGCCAGCAGTGAAGGTGAAGGGAATGAAAAACTGTTTTTT	CASSEGEGNEKLFF
TRBV6-6	TRBJ2-5	.	.	TGTGCCGCAGACTGGACTTTCCAAGAGACCCAGTACTTC	CAADWTFQETQYF
TRBV11-2	TRBJ2-1	.	.	TGTGCCAGCACTCAAGGGGGTGGCGGGGGCCCGAATGAGCAGTTCTTC	CASTQGGGGGPNEQFF
TRBV5-1	TRBJ2-5	.	.	TGCGCCAGCAGCTTTCGCCCGCCCTCGCGGAGTCAAGAGACCCAGTACTTC	CASSFRPPSRSQETQYF
TRBV4-1	TRBJ1-2	.	.	TGCGCCAGCAGCCAAGACATCTCGATTAGCGGCTACACCTTC	CASSQDISISGYTF
TRBV5-4	TRBJ2-5	.	.	TGTGCCAGCAGCCCTACCGACGACCCACAAGAGACCCAGTACTTC	CASSPTDDPQETQYF
TRBV7-2	TRBJ1-5	TRBD1	few	TGTGCCAGCAGCCTGGGACAGCGCAATCAGCCCCAGCATTTT	CASSLGQRNQPQHF
TRBV4-3	TRBJ1-2	.	.	TGCGCCAGCAGCCAAATATCCGTCCGCGGGGTTAGCTATGGCTACACCTTC	CASSQISVRGVSYGYTF
TRBV7-2	TRBJ2-3	.	.	TGTGCCAGCAGCATCCTCACAGATACGCAGTATTTT	CASSILTDTQYF
TRBV7-2	TRBJ2-1	.	.	TGTGCCAGCAGCCCCCGGTGGAGCTCCTACAATGAGCAGTTCTTC	CASSPRWSSYNEQFF
TRBV25-1	TRBJ1-1	.	few	TGTGCCAGCAGTGAAGATATACAGGGCCCCACTGAAGCTTTCTTT	CASSEDIQGPTEAFF
TRBV29-1	TRBJ2-3	TRBD2	.	TGCAGCGTCAATAGCGGGAGGAGCGCAGATACGCAGTATTTT	CSVNSGRSADTQYF
TRBV6-5	TRBJ2-1	TRBD2	.	TGTGCCAGCAGAGACCTAGCGGGGGATTACAATGAGCAGTTCTTC	CASRDLAGDYNEQFF
TRBV21-1	TRBJ1-3	.	.	TGTGCCAGCAGCAGGAGGGACACTATAGGAAACACCATATATTTT	CASSRRDTIGNTIYF
TRBV10-1	TRBJ2-5	TRBD1	.	TGCGCCAGCAGTGACAGGGGGCTAGAGACCCAGTACTTC	CASSDRGLETQYF
TRBV7-8	TRBJ2-7	TRBD1	.	TGTGCCAGCAGCGAGCGGGACAGGGGGAGCTCCTACGAGCAGTACTTC	CASSERDRGSSYEQYF
TRBV6-5	TRBJ2-1	TRBD1	.	TGTGCCAGCAGTACCGGGACAGGGGGCCATGAGCAGTTCTTC	CASSTGTGGHEQFF
TRBV11-2	TRBJ2-7	TRBD1	.	TGTGCCAGCAGCTTAGTGGGGACAGGGTCCTACGAGCAGTACTTC	CASSLVGTGSYEQYF
TRBV7-9	TRBJ2-2	TRBD2	.	TGTGCCAGCAGCCCATGGTTGCGCCGGGGGGGCGCGGACACCGGGGAGCTGTTTTTT	CASSPWLRRGGADTGELFF
TRBV30	TRBJ1-5	.	.	TGTGCCTGGGCCCGGGACGTAAATCAGCCCCAGCATTTT	CAWARDVNQPQHF
TRBV11-2	TRBJ2-7	.	.	TGTGCCAGCAGCCTGAAAGGGAGCGAGCAGTACTTC	CASSLKGSEQYF
TRBV7-8	TRBJ2-3	TRBD2	.	TGTGCCAGCAGCTTAGCGCTCGGGGGGGCATCAGATACGCAGTATTTT	CASSLALGGASDTQYF
TRBV11-2	TRBJ2-7	.	.	TGTGCCAGCAGCTTAGGGACACTTCAATACGAGCAGTACTTC	CASSLGTLQYEQYF
TRBV5-4	TRBJ2-3	TRBD2	.	TGTGCCAGCAGCTTGGCCACTAGCGGGAGCGACACAGATACGCAGTATTTT	CASSLATSGSDTDTQYF
TRBV9	TRBJ2-5	.	.	TGTGCCAGCAGCGGGGACCTGGGAGAGACCCAGTACTTC	CASSGDLGETQYF